The 21 T cell receptor beta chains presented below share a single source sample, sequenced in a study of T cells in localized non-small cell lung cancer. Produced via immunoSEQ multiplex PCR; TCRdb's table is partial and in-frame only. The table includes roughly 76,000 clones, less than 85% detected once. The starting material was PBMCs, obtained before any cancer treatment. The receptors were gathered from a man between 35 and 75 years old with stage II squamous cell lung carcinoma.

This clone was counted between two and nine times. This sequence joins TRBV28 and TRBJ2-7; D is possibly TRBD1 (6 bases). The CDR3 is made up of 17 amino acids. The ends were cut back, 5 bases at V and 2 bases at J, with 22 bases in the middle. Germline V gives CDR1 MDHEN, CDR2 SYDVKM. The CDR3 spells CASSPAIGTTPAYEQYF. CDR3 bases: TGTGCCAGCAGTCCAGCCATCGGGACAACGCCGGCCTACGAGCAGTACTTC.

In DNA form, the CDR3 reads TGTGCCAGCAGCTTAGTTGGAGGGCGAAGGACTTCACCCCTCCACTTT. It encodes CASSLVGGRRTSPLHF. The rearrangement joins TRBV13 to TRBJ1-6; D gene unclear. The germline gives CDR1 PRHDT, CDR2 FYEKMQ (reference sequence). Trimming pared 1 base from V and 9 bases from J, leaving 16 bases between. The CDR3 runs to 16 residues. The full variable domain, completed using reference TRBV13 and TRBJ1-6, is AAGVIQSPRHLIKEKRETATLKCYPIPRHDTVYWYQQGPGQDPQFLISFYEKMQSDKGSIPDRFSAQQFSDYHSELNMSSLELGDSALYFCASSLVGGRRTSPLHFGNGTRLTVT.

The chain links TRBV7-6 to TRBJ1-5, with a possible D match to TRBD1 (5 bases). V lost 5 bases and J 5 bases, leaving 10 bases between the germline ends. CDR1 is SGHVS, CDR2 FNYEAQ, per germline. This CDR3 contains 13 residues. CDR3 nucleotide sequence: TGTGCCAGCAGCCTTTCCAGGGATCAGCCCCAGCATTTT. It yields the protein CASSLSRDQPQHF.

V is TRBV5-1 and J is TRBJ1-2; TRBD1 matches 10 bases. Trimming cost V 3 bases and J 6 bases; bases outside gene matches: 11. The CDR3 runs 16 residues. CDR1 and CDR2 (germline): SGHRS, YFSETQ. CDR3 nucleotide sequence: TGCGCCAGCAGCTATAGACAGGGGGCCTTTGAGAATGGCTACACCTTC. It codes for CASSYRQGAFENGYTF.

The genes are TRBV28 and TRBJ1-4; unclear D gene. The V end was cut by 10 bases, the J end by 0 bases, with 12 bases between. The germline gives CDR1 MDHEN, CDR2 SYDVKM. The CDR3 spans 14 residues. The CDR3, as DNA: TGTGCCATCTCCCCGAGTGCAACTAATGAAAAACTGTTTTTT. As protein: CAISPSATNEKLFF. The entire variable domain, with the rest obtained from reference TRBV28 and TRBJ1-4, is as follows: DVKVTQSSRYLVKRTGEKVFLECVQDMDHENMFWYRQDPGLGLRLIYFSYDVKMKEKGDIPEGYSVSREKKERFSLILESASTNQTSMYLCAISPSATNEKLFFGSGTQLSVL.

The chain uses TRBV25-1 and TRBJ2-1; D is unclear. V was cut by 5 bases and J by 4 bases, with 3 bases left in between. This CDR3 has 11 residues. CDR1 is MGHDK, CDR2 SYGVNS, per germline. Written as DNA, the CDR3 is TGTGCCAGCAGTTCGTACAATGAGCAGTTCTTC. As protein: CASSSYNEQFF. The whole variable domain, remainder taken from reference TRBV25-1 and TRBJ2-1, is EADIYQTPRYLVIGTGKKITLECSQTMGHDKMYWYQQDPGMELHLIHYSYGVNSTEKGDLSSESTVSRIRTEHFPLTLESARPSHTSQYLCASSSYNEQFFGPGTRLTVL.

The chain employs TRBV18 and TRBJ2-7; the D gene is possibly TRBD1 (6 bases). The CDR3 totals 13 residues. Looked up from germline, CDR1 is KGHSH and CDR2 is LQKENI. V shed 6 bases and J shed 4 bases, with 13 bases lying between them. CDR3 nucleotide sequence: TGTGCCAGCTCGCAGGCAGGGGAGTACGAGCAGTACTTC. It is translated as CASSQAGEYEQYF.

This chain uses TRBV10-3 with TRBJ2-1; D possibly corresponds to TRBD2 (5 bases). Trimming pared 5 bases from V and 10 bases from J, leaving 12 bases between. The CDR3 covers 12 residues. CDR1 is ENHRY, CDR2 SYGVKD, per germline. CDR3: CAISKDSWEQFF. CDR3 nucleotides: TGTGCCATCAGTAAGGACTCCTGGGAGCAGTTCTTC.

The chain carries TRBV7-3 and TRBJ2-5; D tentatively fits TRBD1 or TRBD2 (5 bases each). The CDR3 has 15 amino acids. The V gene's germline CDR1 is SGHTA and CDR2 FQGTGA. The V end was cut by 5 bases, the J end by 5 bases, with 18 bases between. This CDR3 is CASSPTKGEIETQYF. Written as DNA, the CDR3 is TGTGCCAGCAGCCCCACTAAAGGGGAGATTGAGACCCAGTACTTC.

This chain links TRBV6-5 with TRBJ2-3; no reliable D call. The V end lost 8 bases, the J end lost 0 bases, and 15 bases lay between the germline ends. The CDR3 has 15 amino acids. Germline V gene lookup returns CDR1 MNHEY and CDR2 SVGAGI. The CDR3 is CASGASPTSTDTQYF. In DNA, the CDR3 is TGTGCCAGCGGAGCCTCGCCAACTAGCACAGATACGCAGTATTTT.

The chain combines TRBV29-1 with TRBJ2-5; D not certain. Germline V gene data show CDR1 as SQVTM and CDR2 as ANQGSEA. Trimming took off 7 bases at V and 1 base at J, with 10 bases between the two ends. The CDR3 spans 12 residues. For the CDR3, the DNA is TGCAGCGCCAGACTGTCCCAAGAGACCCAGTACTTC. This translates into CSARLSQETQYF.

This sequence joins TRBV27 and TRBJ2-7; a weak D match, TRBD2 (6 bases). Germline V lookup: CDR1 MNHEY, CDR2 SMNVEV (reference sequence). V lost 9 bases and J 4 bases, leaving 19 bases between the germline ends. The CDR3 consists of 14 residues. The CDR3 DNA sequence: TGTGCCAGTCGACACCACGGGGGAAAATACGAGCAGTACTTC. This gives the protein CASRHHGGKYEQYF.

The chain combines TRBV6-6 with TRBJ1-2, with TRBD1 matching 10 bases. CDR3 length: 13 amino acids. Per germline, CDR1 MNHNY and CDR2 SVGAGI (reference sequence). J gave up 8 bases and V 6 bases, and 6 bases lay outside the gene matches. The CDR3 DNA reads as TGTGCCAGCAGCCACCGGACAGGGGGAGGCTACACCTTC. Encoded protein: CASSHRTGGGYTF.

V usage is TRBV5-1 and J usage is TRBJ2-3, with TRBD1 identical over 11 bases. Germline CDR1 SGHRS, CDR2 YFSETQ. The CDR3 is 16 residues long. After removal of 5 bases from V and 3 bases from J, the junction contained 8 bases not matched to a gene. The CDR3 protein is CASRSGQGVRTDTQYF. The CDR3 DNA reads as TGCGCCAGCAGATCGGGACAGGGGGTAAGGACAGATACGCAGTATTTT.

This clone was found a few times. V usage is TRBV27 and J usage is TRBJ2-7; D possibly matches TRBD1 or TRBD2 (5 bases each). V was trimmed by 2 bases and J by 3 bases, leaving 23 bases between them. Germline CDR1 reads MNHEY; CDR2 reads SMNVEV (reference sequence). The CDR3 has 18 residues. The CDR3 loop is CASSLGPSRWGGGYEQYF. Written as DNA, the CDR3 is TGTGCCAGCAGTTTAGGGCCCTCTAGGTGGGGTGGGGGCTACGAGCAGTACTTC.

Regarding this clone: Its ends do not fully match the called genes, so a read error is possible. This sequence joins TRBV7-3 and TRBJ1-2, with D maybe TRBD1 (6 bases). CDR1 is SGHTA, CDR2 FQGTGA, per germline. This CDR3 has 15 amino acids. The CDR3 loop reads CASSQVVQGSYGYTF. Written as DNA, the CDR3 is TGCGCCAGCAGCCAAGTAGTTCAGGGGAGCTATGGCTACACCTTC.

The rearrangement links TRBV9 to TRBJ2-1, with D tentatively TRBD1 (6 bases). The CDR3 contains 14 residues. Germline V lookup: CDR1 SGDLS, CDR2 YYNGEE. Trimming cost V 3 bases and J 4 bases, with 11 bases left between them. As DNA, the CDR3 is TGTGCCAGCAGCGCATCAGGGGCTTACAATGAGCAGTTCTTC. This encodes CASSASGAYNEQFF.

V is TRBV30 and J is TRBJ1-5; tentative D call: TRBD1 (6 bases). Germline-derived CDR1 and CDR2 are GTSNPN and SVGIG (reference sequence). The V end lost 2 bases, the J end lost 11 bases, and 19 bases lay between the germline ends. The CDR3 runs 14 residues. CDR3 protein: CAWSSEGVLTAQHF. The CDR3 DNA reads as TGTGCCTGGAGTTCCGAGGGGGTCCTAACGGCCCAGCATTTT.

CDR3 loop: CASSGRDRGETQYF. CDR3 sequence (DNA): TGTGCCAGCAGCGGCCGGGACAGGGGAGAGACCCAGTACTTC. The chain has TRBV7-2 and TRBJ2-5; TRBD1 matches 10 bases. Germline V gives CDR1 SGHTA, CDR2 FQGNSA. The J segment lost 4 bases and the V segment lost 5 bases, leaving 4 bases of the junction unmatched. This CDR3 is built from 14 residues.

This chain uses TRBV5-1 with TRBJ2-2; TRBD1 might be the D (5 bases). Germline CDR1 reads SGHRS; CDR2 reads YFSETQ. The CDR3 runs 15 residues. V lost 5 bases and J 0 bases, leaving 11 bases between the germline ends. CDR3 DNA: TGCGCCAGCAGACCAGGGTTATCGAACACCGGGGAGCTGTTTTTT. Protein product: CASRPGLSNTGELFF.

This chain joins TRBV2 and TRBJ1-6, with D perhaps TRBD1 (5 bases). Germline CDR1 and CDR2: SNHLY and FYNNEI. With 6 bases removed from V and 16 bases from J, the gap between germline ends came to 16 bases. This CDR3 is 12 amino acids long. CDR3 bases: TGTGCCAGCAGCCCCGCCGGGACCCGTCTCCACTTT. Its translation: CASSPAGTRLHF.